This TCR beta chain came from a study of breast tumors, draining lymph nodes, adjacent tissues. This clonotype was observed at least ten times. Its target is not known. TCRdb reprocessed the multiplex PCR reads with MiXCR, giving one entry per CDR3 protein. Of 50,000 to 55,000 distinct CDR3 sequences in the sample, about 40% are singletons; the top ten hold 10% to 13%. Findings of the study overall: The data were judged consistent with most tumor T cells coming from lymph node and expanding in tumor. Tumors had less TCR diversity than lymph nodes, more than nontumor tissue. Tumor and nontumor repertoires were significantly more similar in luminal-like than in basal-like breast cancer.

Germline V gene sequence: CDR1 SGHRS, CDR2 YFSETQ. The CDR3 length is 14 residues. Trimming took 0 bases from V and 5 from J, leaving 9 bases between them. Sequencing used breast tumor tissue. The gene calls are TRBV5-1 and TRBJ2-1; perhaps D is TRBD1 or TRBD2 (5 bases each). This TCR came from a female donor with breast cancer. Some clones in this sample may be carry-over from other donors' samples. CDR3 protein: CASSLGGTHNEQFF. The CDR3 nucleotides read TGCGCCAGCAGCTTGGGAGGGACGCACAATGAGCAGTTCTTC.